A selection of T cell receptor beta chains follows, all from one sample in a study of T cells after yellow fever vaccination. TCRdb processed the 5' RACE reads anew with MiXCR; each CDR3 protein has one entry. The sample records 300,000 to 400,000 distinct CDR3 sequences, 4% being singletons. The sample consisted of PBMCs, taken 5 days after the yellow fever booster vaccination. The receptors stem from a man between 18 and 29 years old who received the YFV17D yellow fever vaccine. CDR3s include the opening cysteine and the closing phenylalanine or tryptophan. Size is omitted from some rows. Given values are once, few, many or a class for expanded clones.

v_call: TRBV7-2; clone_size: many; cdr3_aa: CASSFPSGGAPDTQYF
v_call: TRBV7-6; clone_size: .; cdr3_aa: CASSPTLGIVNTIYF
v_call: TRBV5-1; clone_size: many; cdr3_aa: CASSLGGRLAYNEQFF
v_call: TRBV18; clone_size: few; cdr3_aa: CASSESVPGRKSSGNTIYF
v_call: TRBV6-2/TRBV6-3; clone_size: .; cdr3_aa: CASSRTGGLFDTDTQYF
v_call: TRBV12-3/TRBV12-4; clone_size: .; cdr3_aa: CASRDRAGYTF
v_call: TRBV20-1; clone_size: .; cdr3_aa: CSARLFPGQGISPLHF
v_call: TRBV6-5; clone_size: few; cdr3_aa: CASSDSGTGFGYTF
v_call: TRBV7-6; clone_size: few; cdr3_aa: CASSLATDGEKLFF
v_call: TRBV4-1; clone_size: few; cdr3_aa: CASGWTASNQPQHF
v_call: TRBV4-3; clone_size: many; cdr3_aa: CASSWGGVDNEQFF
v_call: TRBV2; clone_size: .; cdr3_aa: CASPALFGQGWGTDTQYF
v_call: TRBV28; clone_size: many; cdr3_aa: CASSTITTVEAFF
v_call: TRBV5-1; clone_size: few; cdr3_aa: CASSLQGGTGQPQHF
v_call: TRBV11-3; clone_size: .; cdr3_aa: CASSSSRQGIPGEQFF
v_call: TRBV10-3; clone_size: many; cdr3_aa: CAIMGQAKDYGYTF
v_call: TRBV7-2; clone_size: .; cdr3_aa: CASSLDRGGLETLYF
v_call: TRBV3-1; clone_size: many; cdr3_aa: CASSPQTGELFF
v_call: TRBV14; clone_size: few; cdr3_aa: CASSQRTGYNEQFF
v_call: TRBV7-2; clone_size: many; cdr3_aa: CASSLGQGVPYNEQFF
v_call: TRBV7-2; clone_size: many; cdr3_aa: CASSPTRRTVANYGYTF
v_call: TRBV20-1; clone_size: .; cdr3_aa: CSAHEPNNQPQHF
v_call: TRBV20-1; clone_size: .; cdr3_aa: CSAQRGVLVDTQYF
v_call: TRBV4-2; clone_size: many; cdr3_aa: CASSQAGRVGTEAFF
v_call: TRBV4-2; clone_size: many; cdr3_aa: CASSPASGGSKNIQYF
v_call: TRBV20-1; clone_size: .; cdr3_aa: CSVRSQGGRGYTF
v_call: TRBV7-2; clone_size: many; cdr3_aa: CASSLGYGAGAQETQYF
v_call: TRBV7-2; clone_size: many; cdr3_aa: CASSLLPGAGTDTQYF
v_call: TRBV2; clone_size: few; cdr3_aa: CASSFQTRSYEQYF
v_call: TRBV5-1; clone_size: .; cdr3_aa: CASSFHQGYPATNEKLFF
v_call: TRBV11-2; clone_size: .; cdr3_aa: CASRGQGSYNSPLHF
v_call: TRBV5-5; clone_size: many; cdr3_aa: CASSLAEGGHLDTQYF
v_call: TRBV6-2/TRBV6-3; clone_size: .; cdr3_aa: CASSYSEGSPLHF
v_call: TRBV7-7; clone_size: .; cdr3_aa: CASQRAGTDTQYF
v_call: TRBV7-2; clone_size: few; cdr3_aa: CASSLVAGSYGYTF
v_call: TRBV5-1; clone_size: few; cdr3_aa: CASSLLGTANNEKLFF
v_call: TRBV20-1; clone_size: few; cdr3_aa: CSASSDPAYTGELFF
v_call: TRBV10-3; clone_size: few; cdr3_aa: CAISEGSWSSYEQYF
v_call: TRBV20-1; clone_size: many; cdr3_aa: CGPSGGPADTQYF